This T cell receptor beta chain was captured in a study of T cell repertoires in cytomegalovirus infection. TCRdb analysed the reads with MiXCR anew, one entry per CDR3 protein. The sample contains about a million distinct CDR3 sequences, roughly 30% of which appear only once. Trimming left V 1 base short and J 0 bases short, with 13 bases between. CDR3 length: 17 amino acids. Looked up from germline, CDR1 is LNHNV and CDR2 is YYDKDF (reference sequence). Broader study findings: CMV carriers with the relevant HLA were identified by cumulative public TCR beta family frequency.

This clonotype was counted between two and nine times. The target antigen is unknown. This clonotype was obtained from a human donor in good health (CMV status not recorded). Some clones in this sample may be carry-over from other donors' samples. The sequencing here drew on cultured CD8+ T cells from PBMCs, taken from culture after CMV antigen stimulation. The chain combines TRBV15 with TRBJ1-5; D ambiguous. The CDR3: CATSRGFSEHSNQPQHF. Here the CDR3 DNA reads TGTGCCACCAGCAGAGGATTTTCCGAGCATAGCAATCAGCCCCAGCATTTT.